Listed below are T cell receptor beta chains from one sample, sequenced in a study of blood T cell repertoires in COVID-19. Here immunoSEQ multiplex PCR was the method, and the copy in TCRdb shows in-frame clones only, minus some. The sample carries a few hundred thousand clones, around 87% recorded once. The sample taken for sequencing was peripheral blood. The receptors here all came from a woman in her fifties or sixties with acute or convalescent COVID-19. Both conserved end residues are part of each CDR3. The D gene is left open where the match is weak. Size is stated for part of the rows, as once, few or many counts, or as a class when the clone is expanded.

v_gene	d_gene	j_gene	abundance	CDR3aa	CDR3nt
TRBV4-2	NA	TRBJ1-1	NA	CASSQESGEGTEAFF	TGTGCCAGCAGCCAAGAGTCGGGGGAGGGGACTGAAGCTTTCTTT
TRBV9	TRBD2	TRBJ2-3	NA	CASSVEGLAGVWSDTQYF	TGTGCCAGCAGCGTAGAAGGACTAGCGGGAGTTTGGTCAGATACGCAGTATTTT
TRBV14	NA	TRBJ2-7	NA	CASSQDTDFRGYSYEQYF	TGTGCCAGCAGCCAAGATACCGATTTCAGGGGTTACTCCTACGAGCAGTACTTC
TRBV7-2	TRBD2	TRBJ2-7	NA	CASNLAGGSYEQYF	TGTGCCAGCAATCTAGCGGGAGGGTCCTACGAGCAGTACTTC
TRBV7-2	NA	TRBJ1-2	NA	CASSFGTEAYTF	TGTGCCAGCAGCTTTGGGACTGAGGCCTACACCTTC
TRBV24-1	TRBD1	TRBJ2-2	NA	CATTTGQDSTGELFF	TGTGCCACCACTACGGGACAGGACTCCACCGGGGAGCTGTTTTTT
TRBV30	NA	TRBJ1-6	NA	CASAGGYNSPLHF	TGTGCCTCCGCGGGGGGCTATAATTCACCCCTCCACTTT
TRBV5-4	TRBD2	TRBJ2-7	NA	CASSWSSGSTYEQYF	TGTGCCAGCAGCTGGTCTAGCGGGTCGACCTACGAGCAGTACTTC
TRBV5-1	TRBD2	TRBJ2-1	NA	CASSLAGTSGGNEQFF	TGCGCCAGCAGCTTGGCGGGGACTAGCGGGGGGAATGAGCAGTTCTTC
TRBV28	NA	TRBJ1-1	NA	CASSLSSTTEAFF	TGTGCCAGCAGTTTAAGCTCTACCACTGAAGCTTTCTTT
TRBV11-2	TRBD1	TRBJ1-2	once	CASSPIGQGNYGYTF	TGTGCCAGCAGCCCTATTGGACAGGGCAACTATGGCTACACCTTC
TRBV18	NA	TRBJ1-2	NA	CASSTSLFGGGYGYTF	TGTGCCAGCTCCACCTCTCTCTTTGGGGGAGGCTATGGCTACACCTTC
TRBV7-2	NA	TRBJ1-1	NA	CASVFRGNTEAFF	TGTGCCAGCGTCTTCAGGGGGAACACTGAAGCTTTCTTT
TRBV9	TRBD2	TRBJ2-3	NA	CASSTWTSGRGTDTQYF	TGTGCCAGCAGCACATGGACTAGCGGGAGGGGCACAGATACGCAGTATTTT
TRBV27	NA	TRBJ2-3	NA	CASSTPKHTDTQYF	TGTGCCAGCAGCACCCCCAAACACACAGATACGCAGTATTTT